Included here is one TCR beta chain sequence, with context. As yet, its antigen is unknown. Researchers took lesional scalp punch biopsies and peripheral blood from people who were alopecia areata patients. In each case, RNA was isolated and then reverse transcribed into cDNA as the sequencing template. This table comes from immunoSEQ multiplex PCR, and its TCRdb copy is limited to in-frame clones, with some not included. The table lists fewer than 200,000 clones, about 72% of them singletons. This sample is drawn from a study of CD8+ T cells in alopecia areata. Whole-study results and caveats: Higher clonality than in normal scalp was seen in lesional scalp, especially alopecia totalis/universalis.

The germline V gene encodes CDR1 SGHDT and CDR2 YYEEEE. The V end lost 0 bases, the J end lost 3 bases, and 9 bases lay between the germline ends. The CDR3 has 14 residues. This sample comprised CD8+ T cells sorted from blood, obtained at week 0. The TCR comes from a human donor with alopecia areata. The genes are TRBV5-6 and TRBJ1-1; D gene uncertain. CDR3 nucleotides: TGTGCCAGCAGCTTGGGAAGCAGCGACACTGAAGCTTTCTTT. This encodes CASSLGSSDTEAFF.